This note documents a single T cell receptor (beta chain) sequence. Antigen specificity is unknown. Overall study results and limits: Tumor memory CD4+ T cell TCR gene usage clustered with blood and lymph node memory CD4+ cells and lymph node naive CD4+ cells. Greatest tumor Treg TCR overlap was with tumor naive CD4+ cells.

After constant-region reverse-primer amplification, full-length variable regions underwent semi-nested PCR with Nested Universal Primer A. TCRdb reanalysed the 5' RACE reads using MiXCR and keeps one entry per CDR3 protein. The top ten hold around 3.1% of the sample, which has approximately 53,000 distinct CDR3 sequences, about 28% seen once. The CDR3 length is 14 residues. Germline CDR1 is SGHRS and CDR2 is YFSETQ. Deletions cut 0 bases from V and 0 bases from J, with 6 bases between. The memory fraction was CD4+CD45RO+CD25- cells. The sequenced sample consisted of tumor-infiltrating memory CD4+ T cells sorted from the breast tumor. The sample's subset: memory CD4+ T cells, CD4+CD45RO+CD25-. The V and J genes are TRBV5-1 and TRBJ1-1; no reliable D call. This receptor was obtained from a female donor with breast cancer. CDR3 nucleotide sequence: TGCGCCAGCAGCTTGGGGAGCGTGAACACTGAAGCTTTCTTT. Protein sequence: CASSLGSVNTEAFF.